These 10 T cell receptor beta chains were all obtained from the same sample, sequenced in a study of beta chain features in type 1 diabetes. Expressed TCRB transcripts were sequenced, since all the RNA that had been isolated was reverse transcribed. Data came from immunoSEQ multiplex PCR; TCRdb stores just in-frame clones and leaves some out. The sample gives more than 150,000 clones, 9% to 10% of which show up once; roughly 2.5% is in the top ten. Sequencing used central memory CD4+ T cells from blood. These TCRs come from a woman between 18 and 29 years old in good health.

V gene TRBV5-1 combines with J gene TRBJ2-5; possibly TRBD1 for D (6 bases). Germline V gives CDR1 SGHRS, CDR2 YFSETQ. The CDR3 loop spans 16 amino acids. V was cut by 3 bases and J by 4 bases, with 19 bases left in between. Here the CDR3 DNA reads TGCGCCAGCAGCTCACAACCGGGACAAGGGGTAGAGACCCAGTACTTC. This codes for CASSSQPGQGVETQYF. Full variable domain (outside the CDR3, taken from reference TRBV5-1 and TRBJ2-5): KAGVTQTPRYLIKTRGQQVTLSCSPISGHRSVSWYQQTPGQGLQFLFEYFSETQRNKGNFPGRFSGRQFSNSRSEMNVSTLELGDSALYLCASSSQPGQGVETQYFGPGTRLLVL.

The chain links TRBV2 to TRBJ1-1, with TRBD1 as a possible D gene (6 bases). Germline V gene data show CDR1 as SNHLY and CDR2 as FYNNEI. The V gene lost 8 bases and the J gene lost 4 bases, with 14 bases spanning the gap. The CDR3 has 13 residues. The CDR3 bases are TGTGCCAGCGAACTGCAGGGGTCCACTGAAGCTTTCTTT. Its translation: CASELQGSTEAFF.

This clone appeared a few times. The chain links TRBV11-2 to TRBJ1-2; 7 bases match TRBD1. V shed 4 bases, J shed 4 bases, and the junction held 9 bases outside the gene matches. Germline V lookup: CDR1 SGHAT, CDR2 FQNNGV. The CDR3 spans 15 residues. Here the CDR3 DNA reads TGTGCCAGCAGCTCCTACAGGGGAAGGGGCTATGGCTACACCTTC. As protein: CASSSYRGRGYGYTF.

This clone was found a few times. This chain joins TRBV6-5 and TRBJ2-2, with 13 bases aligning to TRBD2. The J segment lost 4 bases and the V segment lost 4 bases, leaving 3 bases of the junction unmatched. The CDR3 has 16 residues. Germline CDR1 reads MNHEY; CDR2 reads SVGAGI. Written as DNA, the CDR3 is TGTGCCAGCAGTTCGAGGACTAGCGGGAGCACCGGGGAGCTGTTTTTT. Protein: CASSSRTSGSTGELFF.

This clone was observed a handful of times. V usage is TRBV4-3 and J usage is TRBJ2-7, with TRBD1 as a possible D gene (6 bases). V gave up 1 base and J gave up 3 bases, with 10 bases separating them. The length of the CDR3 is 14 residues. Germline V gene data show CDR1 as LGHNA and CDR2 as YSLEER. The CDR3 here is CASSQGKDSYEQYF. The CDR3 DNA sequence: TGCGCCAGCAGCCAAGGAAAGGACAGCTACGAGCAGTACTTC.

V is TRBV30 and J is TRBJ1-5; 7 nucleotides line up with TRBD1. CDR1 GTSNPN and CDR2 SVGIG come from the germline V gene (reference sequence). This CDR3 contains 13 residues. V lost 3 bases, J lost 3 bases, and 2 bases stayed unmatched. CDR3 sequence (DNA): TGTGCCTGGAGCGGACAGGACAATCAGCCCCAGCATTTT. Translated, it gives CAWSGQDNQPQHF. Together with reference TRBV30 and TRBJ1-5, the CDR3 gives the full variable domain: SQTIHQWPATLVQPVGSPLSLECTVEGTSNPNLYWYRQAAGRGLQLLFYSVGIGQISSEVPQNLSASRPQDRQFILSSKKLLLSDSGFYLCAWSGQDNQPQHFGDGTRLSIL.

The chain uses TRBV7-9 and TRBJ1-5; D might be TRBD1 (5 bases). The germline V and J ends were trimmed by 5 bases and 1 base, with 9 bases remaining between them. The CDR3 is 14 residues long. CDR1 SEHNR and CDR2 FQNEAQ come from the germline V gene (reference sequence). Here the CDR3 reads CASSPGGSNQPQHF. The CDR3 DNA is TGTGCCAGCAGCCCCGGGGGGAGCAATCAGCCCCAGCATTTT.

Only a few counts were recorded for this clone. CDR3: CASSLTSGRSYEQYF. The CDR3 nucleotides read TGCGCCAGCAGCTTAACTAGCGGGAGGTCCTACGAGCAGTACTTC. The rearrangement links TRBV5-1 to TRBJ2-7, with 12 bases that match TRBD2. After removal of 2 bases from V and 1 base from J, the junction contained 1 base not matched to a gene. The CDR3 consists of 15 residues. Germline CDR1 SGHRS, CDR2 YFSETQ.

The V call is TRBV5-1, the J call TRBJ2-2; D gene ambiguous. The CDR3 totals 14 residues. Deletions cut 1 base from V and 5 bases from J, with 9 bases between. Germline V CDR1 and CDR2: SGHRS, YFSETQ. The CDR3 region has the DNA TGCGCCAGCAGCTTGACCCAGGTTACCGGGGAGCTGTTTTTT. It codes for CASSLTQVTGELFF.

The chain recombines TRBV2 with TRBJ2-2, with D maybe TRBD1 (6 bases). V was cut by 6 bases and J by 7 bases, with 9 bases left in between. This CDR3 has 12 amino acids. Germline V gene data show CDR1 as SNHLY and CDR2 as FYNNEI. The CDR3, as DNA: TGTGCCAGCAGGGCACAGGGCGGGGAGCTGTTTTTT. Its protein is CASRAQGGELFF.